This TCR beta chain was obtained from a study of cytomegalovirus exposure and HLA in healthy donors (dated by TCRdb to 2016 to 2017). Background on the whole study: According to a later analysis, one platform produced both the roughly 110 validation repertoires and the 620 or so repertoires of the first cohort. The study aimed to test whether cataloging public T cell receptors could reveal signatures of past pathogen exposure. To predict cytomegalovirus infection status, the study combined high-throughput TCR immunosequencing, statistical association of individual TCRs with disease status, and machine learning. A separate validation cohort of roughly 110 different subjects was used in addition to the roughly 670-subject first cohort.

Spanning cysteine to phenylalanine, the CDR3 consists of 15 amino acids. Here the CDR3 DNA is all that survives: 45 bases in frame from base 1. V has 4 bases trimmed and J has 5 bases trimmed; junction bases matching no gene number 6. Reading the germline V gene gives CDR1 SNHLY and CDR2 FYNNEI. With regard to this clone: Which antigen it targets is not known. No much larger clone exists at a distance of one base, and base qualities are not known.

Summary of the overall study and its limitations: While some public TCRs were present in many individuals, most TCR sequences turned up only very rarely across donors. A later analysis found that TCRs clustered in the first cohort also tended to co-occur in the 120 validation repertoires, with approximately 95% of cluster scores above 0. The validation cohort had no HLA typing available for a later analysis, so co-occurrence within that cohort was assessed over all 120 or so repertoires. The authors suggested that the approach could potentially be generalized to other disease states and immunological phenotypes. A few of the identified cytomegalovirus-associated TCR beta chains were confirmed in vitro to be specific for cytomegalovirus antigens. The study gave a list of 150 to 200 TCR beta chains associated with cytomegalovirus. The classifier was reported to diagnose cytomegalovirus status with high specificity and sensitivity in both the original cohort and the validation cohort.

The donors belonged to the validation cohort of around 130 subjects, which was separate from the roughly 670-subject first cohort. Library generation was performed with the immunoSEQ multiplex PCR assay. On the study's bioinformatics: To diagnose cytomegalovirus status from the catalog of TCR beta chain sequences, a statistical classification framework was built. TCRdb stores this immuneACCESS table with in-frame sequences only. Part of the clones is absent; in the studies checked, under half of the shortfall reflects unresolved V genes, and no reason is known for the rest. The DNA gave D and trimming, while V, J and clone size come from that table. This sample comprises roughly 82,000 clones, about 92% of them detected only once. 0.55% to 0.75% of the sample rests with the top ten.

This sequence was found in a man younger than 30 in good health and CMV-seronegative. What was sequenced was PBMCs. Here the chain combines TRBV2 and TRBJ2-2; 8 central nucleotides agree with TRBD1. The CDR3 in this case is CASSGAGGDTGELFF. The nucleotide sequence is TGTGCCAGCAGTGGGGCAGGGGGCGATACCGGGGAGCTGTTTTTT.